Listed below are T cell receptor beta chains from one sample, sequenced in a study of cytomegalovirus exposure and HLA in healthy donors. Using immunoSEQ multiplex PCR, the repertoire was profiled, and TCRdb retains in-frame clones only, with some absent. The data contain about 120,000 clones, 65% to 85% of them singletons. The specimen sequenced was PBMCs. These receptors were obtained from a woman aged 40 to 50 in good health and CMV-seropositive. Both conserved end residues are part of each CDR3. D genes are given only for firm matches. Where a row states a size, it is once, few, many or the class of an expanded clone; other rows omit it.

abundance	d_gene	j_gene	v_gene	CDR3aa	CDR3nt
.	.	TRBJ2-1	TRBV15	CATNGGRRNEQFF	TGTGCCACAAACGGAGGGAGGCGGAATGAGCAGTTCTTC
.	.	TRBJ1-1	TRBV6-6	CASSYPRQKNTEAFF	TGTGCCAGCAGTTACCCACGACAGAAGAACACTGAAGCTTTCTTT
.	.	TRBJ2-1	TRBV27	CASRGGRTGVNEQFF	TGTGCCAGCAGGGGCGGGAGGACAGGGGTGAATGAGCAGTTCTTC
.	TRBD2	TRBJ2-2	TRBV7-2	CASSQRSGGSNTGELFF	TGTGCCAGCAGCCAAAGGAGCGGGGGCTCTAACACCGGGGAGCTGTTTTTT
.	.	TRBJ2-1	TRBV29-1	CSVEATEGNEQFF	TGCAGCGTTGAAGCTACGGAGGGGAATGAGCAGTTCTTC
.	.	TRBJ2-3	TRBV5-1	CASSLPGGRGTDTQYF	TGCGCCAGCAGCCTACCCGGGGGAAGGGGCACAGATACGCAGTATTTT
.	TRBD2	TRBJ2-3	TRBV7-8	CASSSGRGGDTDTQYF	TGTGCCAGCAGCTCCGGGCGGGGGGGAGACACAGATACGCAGTATTTT
few	TRBD2	TRBJ2-2	TRBV6-5	CASSYSGLANTGELFF	TGTGCCAGCAGTTACTCGGGACTAGCGAACACCGGGGAGCTGTTTTTT
.	.	TRBJ2-5	TRBV9	CASSDGGETQYF	TGTGCCAGCAGCGATGGAGGGGAGACCCAGTACTTC
.	TRBD1	TRBJ1-2	TRBV7-2	CASSLGDRGYGYTF	TGTGCCAGCAGTCTGGGAGACAGGGGCTATGGCTACACCTTC
.	TRBD1	TRBJ1-2	TRBV7-6	CASSFDKDRGRNYGYTF	TGTGCCAGCAGCTTTGACAAGGACAGGGGACGTAACTATGGCTACACCTTC
few	.	TRBJ1-4	TRBV6-5	CASSYSGGGNEKLFF	TGTGCCAGCAGTTACTCGGGCGGGGGGAATGAAAAACTGTTTTTT
.	TRBD2	TRBJ2-3	TRBV4-2	CASSDDQREFVDTQYF	TGTGCCAGCAGTGACGACCAGCGGGAGTTTGTAGATACGCAGTATTTT
once	TRBD1	TRBJ2-7	TRBV2	CASSYSGTGEVGRDF	TGTGCCAGCAGTTACTCCGGGACAGGTGAGGTAGGCCGAGACTTC
few	.	TRBJ2-7	TRBV4-2	CASSQGALSSYEQYF	TGTGCCAGCAGCCAAGGAGCGCTGAGCTCCTACGAGCAGTACTTC
.	.	TRBJ2-7	TRBV7-9	CASSLVVRSYEQYF	TGTGCCAGCAGCTTAGTGGTCAGATCCTACGAGCAGTACTTC
.	.	TRBJ2-7	TRBV5-4	CASSLAGDGLSSYEQYF	TGTGCCAGCAGCTTGGCGGGGGACGGATTGAGCTCCTACGAGCAGTACTTC
.	TRBD1	TRBJ1-2	TRBV5-1	CASSLETGYGYTF	TGCGCCAGCAGCTTGGAGACAGGGTATGGCTACACCTTC
.	.	TRBJ1-2	TRBV30	CAWRQGIYGYTF	TGTGCCTGGAGACAGGGAATCTATGGCTACACCTTC
few	.	TRBJ1-1	TRBV9	CASSVDWNTEAFF	TGTGCCAGCAGCGTAGACTGGAACACTGAAGCTTTCTTT